The present TCR beta chain was sequenced within a study of T cells in Graves' hyperthyroidism and ophthalmopathy. Study summary: Pretreatment peripheral blood was obtained at initial diagnosis. Study outcomes and limitations: Ophthalmopathy was identified by the model a median about six months ahead of onset. Blood samples included most of the expanded thyroid clonotypes exceeding 0.001. A model of 13 V-J features distinguished ophthalmopathy from stable hyperthyroidism.

This clonotype was counted at least ten times. What it binds is not known. Researchers amplified the TCR beta CDR3 regions from RNA transcripts. The HTBI primer set was used in a first-round RT-PCR of the TCR CDR3. TCRdb ran MiXCR on the multiplex PCR reads and lists one entry per CDR3 protein. The sample lists about 500,000 distinct CDR3 sequences; about 16% were seen once. The V end lost 0 bases, the J end lost 13 bases, and 15 bases lay between the germline ends. The CDR3 length is 13 residues. The germline V gene has CDR1 SGHAT and CDR2 FQNNGV. This TCR derives from a woman aged 25 to 39 with Graves' ophthalmopathy. The chain joins TRBV11-2 to TRBJ1-1, with D possibly matching TRBD1 (5 bases). The material sequenced was blood. CDR3 sequence: CASSLDGGKAGFF. In DNA, the CDR3 is TGTGCCAGCAGCTTAGATGGGGGGAAAGCCGGTTTCTTT.